This paragraph reports one T cell receptor beta chain. Its specificity is not known. This specimen comes from a study of cytomegalovirus exposure and HLA in healthy donors. Study conclusions and caveats: In a later analysis, a missense DCLRE1C variant was linked to TCR beta V- and J-gene trimming. Per a later analysis, HLA-associated TCR beta chains showed more clonal expansion than other, equally common TCR beta chains. Some 16,000 TCR beta sequences were associated with HLA alleles at 0.05 false discovery rate in a later analysis.

The CDR3 extends over 15 amino acids. Per the germline V gene, CDR1 is MGHRA and CDR2 is YSYEKL. The V end lost 1 base, the J end lost 10 bases, and 14 bases lay between the germline ends. PCR amplification relied on 60 Vbeta primers (plus 13 Jbeta primers). The table came from immunoSEQ multiplex PCR; TCRdb's copy has only in-frame clones and leaves some out. The repertoire holds 85,000 to 95,000 clones, with roughly 72% as singletons. This chain joins TRBV4-1 and TRBJ1-6, with a possible D match to TRBD1 (5 bases). Sequencing was performed on PBMCs. The sequence was collected from a man in his thirties or forties in good health and CMV-seropositive. The CDR3 region has the DNA TGCGCCAGCAGCCAAGTTGGTAGGGGCGAATCACCCCTCCACTTT. Translation gives CASSQVGRGESPLHF.